The sequence of this T cell receptor beta chain was determined in a study of beta chain features in type 1 diabetes (dated by TCRdb to between 2017 and 2018). General notes on the study: No differences in mean age, gender distribution, total cell number or subset yield were found between patients and healthy donors. A total of some 110 million sorted cells were examined across all samples, and a strong correlation was observed between cell number per subset and RNA yield. In the study, TCRB repertoires of sorted circulating CD4+ T cell subsets from recently diagnosed type 1 diabetes patients were compared with those of matched healthy donors. Whereas all 30 or so donors provided naive and central memory subsets, regulatory and stem cell-like memory subsets were isolated from just 8 patients and roughly 8 healthy donors.

The CDR3, cysteine through phenylalanine, is 12 amino acids long. Solely the CDR3 DNA is kept, with 36 bases framed from the first base. The junction shows trimming of 1 base on V and 8 bases on J, plus 5 bases between the germline ends. The CDR1 and CDR2 encoded by the germline V gene are MGHRA and YSYEKL. This clone has a handful of counts. The antigen this receptor binds is unknown. Base qualities are not at hand, and no much larger clone is one base apart. The High Capacity cDNA Reverse Transcription Kit was used to reverse transcribe all of the isolated RNA, meaning that expressed TCRB transcripts were what got sequenced. Naive, central memory and regulatory T cell samples underwent deep immunoSEQ sequencing, averaging approximately 3.5 million total reads per sample. After sorted cells were lysed in RLT buffer, RNA was extracted with DNase-treated RNeasy Micro or Mini kits, with the choice depending on cell number. To prevent cross-contamination, each cell subset was processed individually, whereas patient and healthy donor samples were processed jointly. The immunoSEQ multiplex PCR was used to amplify TCRB sequences from cDNA, generating 87-bp fragments that spanned the CDR3 region. Sequencing of the amplicons was performed on the Illumina HiSeq platform. The original methods were these. Synthetic template baselines were used to correct PCR bias computationally, reads within Hamming distance 2 were collapsed, and singletons that could not be merged were discarded. Reads were aligned against IMGT so that V, D and J genes, CDR3 length and insertions or deletions at six rearrangement sites could be assigned. Clonotype counts were normalized to sorted cell number within each subset before computing true diversity and Gini coefficients with the tcR R package. The overlap coefficient, calculated on TCRB nucleotide sequences, was used to measure repertoire sharing. As a proxy for the pre-selection repertoire, out-of-frame TCRB sequences from naive cells were analyzed. This is the immuneACCESS table as TCRdb keeps it, with only in-frame sequences that have V and J called. A part of the clones is gone; compared with another copy, unresolved V genes explain less than half, and the rest is unexplained. The D gene and trimming were derived from the DNA, and the V and J assignments and clone size from that table. This sample gives a few hundred thousand clones in total; around 13% of them show up just once. Approximately 0.01% of the sample goes to the ten largest clones.

What the study reported, not specific to this receptor: Because cDNA was sequenced instead of genomic DNA, activated cells with high expression could be over-represented, although the groups did not differ in activation or CD3 levels. At VDJ recombination sites, type 1 diabetes patients had fewer insertions and more deleted nucleotides, which implies abnormalities in thymic rearrangement. In all four CD4+ subsets, TCRB CDR3 length was moderately but significantly shorter in type 1 diabetes patients. Shorter templates might be favored by PCR, yet because patient and control samples were amplified and corrected together, any such skew would affect both groups equally. Only small numbers of individuals were included in the HLA sub-analyses, which left unresolved whether HLA type had any influence on TCRB rearrangement. Naive, central memory and regulatory TCRB repertoires appeared to be more alike among patients than among healthy donors.

Each donor gave one peripheral blood draw, approximately 110 mL on average, collected into heparinised tubes. A BD FACSAria II was used to sort naive, central memory, regulatory and stem cell-like memory CD4+ T cells with a panel that included CD45RO, CCR7, CD25, CD127, CD95 and CD27. Every sorted population had a purity above 98%. PBMCs were isolated immediately by Lymphoprep density gradient centrifugation and stained directly without culture. So that batch effects would be minimized, each experiment stained and sorted samples in pairs, pairing one healthy donor with one patient. The chain is made from TRBV4-1 and TRBJ2-2, with no confidently assigned D gene. This TCR derives from a woman younger than 30 with type 1 diabetes. The sequenced sample consisted of naive CD4+ T cells from blood. According to the study, the label for this sample's cell subset or site signals: true naive CD4+ T cells. The DNA sequence follows: TGCGCCAGCAGCCAAGTTGAGGGGGAGCTGTTTTTT. The resulting protein is CASSQVEGELFF.